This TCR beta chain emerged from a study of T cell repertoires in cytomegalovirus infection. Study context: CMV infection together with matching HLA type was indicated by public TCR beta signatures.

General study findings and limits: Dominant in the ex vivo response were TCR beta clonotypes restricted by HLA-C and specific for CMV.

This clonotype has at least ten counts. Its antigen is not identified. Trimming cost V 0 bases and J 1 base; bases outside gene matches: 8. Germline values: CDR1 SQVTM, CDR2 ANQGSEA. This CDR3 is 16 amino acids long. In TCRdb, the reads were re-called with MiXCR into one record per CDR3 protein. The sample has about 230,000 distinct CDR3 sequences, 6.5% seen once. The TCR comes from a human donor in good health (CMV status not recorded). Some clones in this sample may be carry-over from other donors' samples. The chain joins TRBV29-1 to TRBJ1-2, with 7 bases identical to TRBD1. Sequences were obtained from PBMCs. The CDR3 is CSVEDPGTVNNYGYTF. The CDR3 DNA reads TGCAGCGTTGAAGACCCCGGGACAGTGAATAACTATGGCTACACCTTC.